This TCR beta chain was documented in a study of neurological immune-mediated disorders. A word on this clonotype: The CDR3 does not end in the conserved phenylalanine or tryptophan, so this is likely a read error.

TCRdb used MiXCR to reprocess the 5' RACE reads, holding one entry per CDR3 protein. Of about 71,000 distinct CDR3 sequences listed, around 3.3% are singletons. Germline loops: CDR1 MGHRA, CDR2 YSYEKL. The CDR3 consists of 15 residues. Specimen: PBMCs. This chain joins TRBV4-1 and TRBJ1-5, with D perhaps matching TRBD1 (5 bases). The clonotype originates from a man in his forties with multiple sclerosis. Here the CDR3 DNA reads TGCGCCAGCAGCCACTCGGGACCTAGCTATCAGCCCCAGCATAAT. This encodes CASSHSGPSYQPQHN.